This T cell receptor (beta chain) was recovered during a study of blood T cells in healthy people across ages. Overall study results and limits: Long-lived donors had more naive CD4+ cells and higher diversity than aged donors. CMV status of donors was unknown, possibly confounding expanded clonotype changes. Diversity of TCR beta per million T cells declined in a roughly linear way with age.

About this clonotype itself: Antigen unknown.

The CDR3 contains 17 residues. V was trimmed by 6 bases and J by 0 bases, leaving 21 bases between them. Using a J-beta primer mix together with a sample-barcoded 5' primer, a second PCR was run for roughly 7 to 12 cycles. One entry per CDR3 protein results from TCRdb running MiXCR on the 5' RACE reads. The data hold some 1.7 million distinct CDR3 sequences, with about 30% observed a single time. Material for sequencing was blood. This chain connects TRBV12-3 or TRBV12-4 to TRBJ2-7, with D possibly TRBD1 on 5 matching bases. The clonotype was recovered from a woman aged 30 to 39 in good health. The CDR3, as DNA: TGTGCCAGCAGCTCCGGACAAGCTCGCCGGACCTCCTACGAGCAGTACTTC. Translating it yields CASSSGQARRTSYEQYF.